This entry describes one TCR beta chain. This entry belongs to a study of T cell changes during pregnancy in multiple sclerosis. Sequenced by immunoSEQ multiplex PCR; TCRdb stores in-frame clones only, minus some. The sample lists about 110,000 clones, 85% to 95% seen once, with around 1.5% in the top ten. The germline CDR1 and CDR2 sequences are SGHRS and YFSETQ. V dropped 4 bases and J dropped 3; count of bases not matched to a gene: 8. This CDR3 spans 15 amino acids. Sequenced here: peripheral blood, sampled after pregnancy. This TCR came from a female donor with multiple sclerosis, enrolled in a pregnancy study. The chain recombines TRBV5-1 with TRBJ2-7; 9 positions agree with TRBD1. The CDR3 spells CASSPDGTGFYEQYF. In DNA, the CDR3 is TGCGCCAGCAGCCCCGACGGGACAGGGTTCTACGAGCAGTACTTC.